The 12 T cell receptor beta chains below all came from one sample that was sequenced in a study of beta chain features in type 1 diabetes. Study-wide results and limits: When Type 1 diabetes patients were examined, their TCRB CDR3s proved moderately but significantly shorter in all four CD4+ subsets.

Reverse transcribing all isolated RNA meant expressed TCRB transcripts were sequenced. Profiled with immunoSEQ multiplex PCR; TCRdb holds only in-frame clones, not every one. The data contain 600,000 to 700,000 clones, around an eighth of them seen just once; the ten biggest clones take up around 0.12%. These TCRs are of unknown antigen specificity. The sample was naive CD4+ T cells from blood. The receptors were sampled from a young man with type 1 diabetes.

This chain uses TRBV30 with TRBJ1-4; unclear D gene. The CDR3 is made up of 11 amino acids. From germline, CDR1 is GTSNPN and CDR2 SVGIG (reference sequence). The V and J ends lost 4 bases and 5 bases respectively, with 5 bases between them. In DNA, the CDR3 is TGTGCCTGGACCAAGAATGAAAAACTGTTTTTT. Translating it yields CAWTKNEKLFF.

The table lists this clone with a few counts. The rearrangement uses TRBV9 and TRBJ1-1; 7 bases are shared with TRBD1. The germline V gene encodes CDR1 SGDLS and CDR2 YYNGEE. Trimming removed 4 bases from V and 1 base from J; junction bases left unmatched: 4. The CDR3 runs to 14 residues. CDR3 bases: TGTGCCAGCAGCACTGGACAGGAGAACACTGAAGCTTTCTTT. Its protein is CASSTGQENTEAFF.

V is TRBV6-5 and J is TRBJ1-5; 9 nucleotides line up with TRBD1. This CDR3 spans 15 amino acids. Trimming took 5 bases from V and 5 from J; bases not matched to a gene: 7. Germline values: CDR1 MNHEY, CDR2 SVGAGI. CDR3 sequence: CASSTGTGSHQPQHF. DNA for the CDR3: TGTGCCAGCAGTACCGGGACAGGGTCCCATCAGCCCCAGCATTTT.

The gene calls are TRBV7-9 and TRBJ1-5, with TRBD1 as a possible D gene (6 bases). Deletions cut 1 base from V and 6 bases from J, with 16 bases between. The CDR3 consists of 16 residues. CDR1 and CDR2 (germline): SEHNR, FQNEAQ (reference sequence). The CDR3 protein is CASSLGAGAPVQPQHF. In DNA form, the CDR3 reads TGTGCCAGCAGCTTAGGAGCGGGGGCGCCTGTTCAGCCCCAGCATTTT. Supplemented by reference TRBV7-9 and TRBJ1-5, the full variable domain reads DTGVSQNPRHKITKRGQNVTFRCDPISEHNRLYWYRQTLGQGPEFLTYFQNEAQLEKSRLLSDRFSAERPKGSFSTLEIQRTEQGDSAMYLCASSLGAGAPVQPQHFGDGTRLSIL.

The chain links TRBV27 to TRBJ1-3; TRBD1 matches at 7 bases. Germline CDR1 is MNHEY and CDR2 is SMNVEV (reference sequence). Trimming cost V 4 bases and J 2 bases; bases outside gene matches: 5. This CDR3 is 15 amino acids long. CDR3 sequence: CASSSRGFPGNTIYF. For the CDR3, the DNA is TGTGCCAGCAGTTCCAGGGGGTTCCCTGGAAACACCATATATTTT.

V usage is TRBV7-9 and J usage is TRBJ2-5, with D possibly being TRBD1 or TRBD2 (5 bases each). V shed 5 bases and J shed 2 bases, with 12 bases lying between them. The CDR3 covers 14 residues. Germline CDR1 is SEHNR and CDR2 is FQNEAQ (reference sequence). CDR3 bases: TGTGCCAGCAGCCACTGGGACGGACAAGAGACCCAGTACTTC. Protein: CASSHWDGQETQYF.

This clone came up a few times. The chain combines TRBV4-3 with TRBJ2-5, with 9 bases that match TRBD1. Germline V gives CDR1 LGHNA, CDR2 YSLEER. This CDR3 has 17 residues. The junction had 9 bases not matched to a gene; V was cut back by 0 bases and J by 4 bases. The CDR3 reads CASSQDGDRGVAETQYF. The CDR3 DNA reads as TGCGCCAGCAGCCAAGATGGCGACAGGGGGGTTGCAGAGACCCAGTACTTC.

This clone was observed a handful of times. CDR3 sequence (DNA): TGTGCCAGCAGTCCGGGACAGAAGAATGGCTACACCTTC. Protein: CASSPGQKNGYTF. The V and J genes are TRBV6-5 and TRBJ1-2; TRBD1 matches at 7 bases. CDR1 and CDR2 from the germline V gene are MNHEY and SVGAGI. This CDR3 is 13 amino acids long. V trimming: 5 bases; J trimming: 6 bases; junction bases outside the gene matches: 6.

Of note for this clone: At one end, the junction sequence differs from germline, possibly due to a read error. CDR3 coding DNA: TGCGCCAGCGGCTTGCGTCTAAGCACCGGGGAGCTGTTTTTT. Its translation: CASGLRLSTGELFF. The chain carries TRBV5-1 and TRBJ2-2; D remains ambiguous. The CDR3 contains 14 residues. Germline CDR1 is SGHRS and CDR2 is YFSETQ.

The chain couples TRBV15 to TRBJ1-3; D possibly corresponds to TRBD1 (6 bases). CDR3 length: 14 amino acids. Germline V CDR1 and CDR2: LNHNV, YYDKDF (reference sequence). With 1 base removed from V and 8 bases from J, the gap between germline ends came to 12 bases. CDR3 region: CATSRASGADTIYF. The CDR3 DNA reads as TGTGCCACCAGCAGAGCCTCAGGGGCGGACACCATATATTTT.

The chain carries TRBV5-1 and TRBJ2-6; 7 positions agree with TRBD1. J lost 0 bases, V lost 0 bases, and 9 bases had no gene match. The CDR3 consists of 19 residues. The germline gives CDR1 SGHRS, CDR2 YFSETQ. The CDR3 DNA reads TGCGCCAGCAGCTTGGCGAGACAGGGAAGAATCTCTGGGGCCAACGTCCTGACTTTC. The encoded protein is CASSLARQGRISGANVLTF.

The chain combines TRBV11-2 with TRBJ1-5, with 7 bases that match TRBD1. Germline CDR1 SGHAT, CDR2 FQNNGV. V trimming: 4 bases; J trimming: 8 bases; junction bases outside the gene matches: 14. The CDR3 contains 16 residues. CDR3 nucleotide sequence: TGTGCCAGCAGCTCTGTTAAGGGGGTGACAGGGAAGCCCCAGCATTTT. It is translated as CASSSVKGVTGKPQHF.